This T cell receptor beta chain emerged from a study of vaccination and CD4 T cells after COVID-19. The V segment lost 6 bases and the J segment 9 bases; nucleotides outside the gene matches: 8. Per germline, CDR1 MNHNS and CDR2 SASEGT. The CDR3 is 13 amino acids. Stated treatment: approximately 9-day PBMC culture with coronavirus spike peptide pools or control peptides (ViraFEST assay). IL-2 (roughly 10 IU/ml) and peptide pools (approximately 9.7 ug/ml) were added to cultures of two million PBMCs per well. At the Johns Hopkins FTIC core, DNA taken from cultured CD4+ T cells was sequenced by way of the Oncomine TCR Beta short-read assay. In TCRdb, the PCR reads were re-called with MiXCR into one record per CDR3 protein. The sample includes about 9,500 distinct CDR3 sequences, roughly 61% of them seen just once. About this clonotype itself: Its antigen is as yet unknown.

This receptor was identified in a human donor who had recovered from COVID-19. The rearrangement uses TRBV6-1 and TRBJ2-1; 7 bases map to TRBD2. Sequenced input: CD4+ T cells from blood, cultured in vitro. The CDR3 loop reads CASRRGSLGEQFF. The CDR3 DNA reads TGTGCCAGCAGGCGCGGGAGCCTGGGTGAGCAGTTCTTC.